These 2 T cell receptor beta chains were all obtained from the same sample, sequenced in a study of T cell repertoires in cytomegalovirus infection. No antigen is known for these receptors. TCRdb re-analysed the reads in MiXCR, keeping a single row per CDR3 protein. Altogether about 330,000 distinct CDR3 sequences are present, roughly 36% being singletons, with the ten largest covering roughly 12%. The source was cultured PBMCs, collected from culture after CMV antigen stimulation. These TCRs come from a human donor in good health (CMV status not recorded). Some clones in this sample may be carry-over from other donors' samples.

This clonotype is medium-sized (0.01 to 0.1%) within its sample. The rearrangement uses TRBV7-2 and TRBJ1-1; weak D call: TRBD1 (5 bases). From germline, CDR1 is SGHTA and CDR2 FQGNSA. The ends were cut back, 1 base at V and 0 bases at J, with 9 bases in the middle. The CDR3 loop spans 15 amino acids. The CDR3 region is CASSLVGGVNTEAFF. The CDR3 DNA is TGTGCCAGCAGCTTAGTCGGGGGGGTGAACACTGAAGCTTTCTTT.

The gene calls are TRBV6-1 and TRBJ2-1; tentative D call: TRBD1 (5 bases). The CDR3 consists of 17 residues. Germline values: CDR1 MNHNS, CDR2 SASEGT. The V end was cut by 4 bases, the J end by 6 bases, with 22 bases between. The CDR3 loop reads CASSGTPRMGLPNEQFF. DNA for the CDR3: TGTGCCAGCAGTGGGACACCTAGAATGGGTTTACCCAATGAGCAGTTCTTC.